These 10 T cell receptor beta chains were all obtained from the same sample, sequenced in a study of memory CD4+ T cells and cytomegalovirus serostatus. Single viable CD3+CD4+CD8-CD45RO+ cells were sorted as the memory CD4+ T cells. Method: immunoSEQ multiplex PCR; TCRdb's copy keeps in-frame clones and lacks some. Among some 39,000 clones listed, around 79% were seen once. Sequenced sample: memory CD4+ T cells from blood. These receptor sequences come from an adult in good health and CMV-seronegative.

The chain's CDR3 is CASSPGTVQETQYF. The CDR3 DNA is TGTGCCAGCTCACCCGGGACAGTCCAAGAGACCCAGTACTTC. V and J are TRBV18 and TRBJ2-5, with 7 bases aligning to TRBD1. The CDR3 spans 14 residues. CDR1 is KGHSH, CDR2 LQKENI, per germline. V trimming: 3 bases; J trimming: 1 base; junction bases outside the gene matches: 2.

The rearrangement uses TRBV5-4 and TRBJ1-1; 7 bases align to TRBD1. Per germline, CDR1 SGHNT and CDR2 YYREEE (reference sequence). CDR3 size: 14 residues. Trimming at V came to 2 bases and at J to 6 bases, leaving 7 bases not matched to a gene. CDR3 residues: CASSFDRGPPEAFF. The CDR3 nucleotides read TGTGCCAGCAGCTTCGATAGGGGGCCCCCTGAAGCTTTCTTT.

The CDR3 coding sequence is TGTGCCAGCAGCCAAGCTTCCCCCAGGGAGGACGGCTACACCTTC. Protein: CASSQASPREDGYTF. The genes are TRBV4-2 and TRBJ1-2; maybe TRBD1 (5 bases). The CDR3 has 15 residues. Germline lookup yields CDR1 LGHNA and CDR2 YNFKEQ. Trimming shortened V by 1 base and J by 8 bases, and 17 bases separated the two germline ends.

The chain uses TRBV7-6 and TRBJ2-3; 15 bases map to TRBD2. From germline, CDR1 is SGHVS and CDR2 FNYEAQ. This CDR3 contains 16 residues. J lost 5 bases, V lost 5 bases, and 5 bases had no gene match. The CDR3 here is CASSPGLAGGLDTQYF. The CDR3 region has the DNA TGTGCCAGCAGCCCAGGACTAGCGGGGGGGCTAGATACGCAGTATTTT.

The chain joins TRBV6-1 to TRBJ2-5; D possibly uses TRBD1 or TRBD2 (6 bases each). The germline V gene encodes CDR1 MNHNS and CDR2 SASEGT. The V gene lost 2 bases and the J gene lost 2 bases, with 18 bases spanning the gap. The CDR3 runs 17 residues. The CDR3 here is CASSERLQGGQQETQYF. The CDR3 coding sequence is TGTGCCAGCAGTGAAAGACTCCAGGGAGGACAGCAAGAGACCCAGTACTTC.

The chain employs TRBV29-1 and TRBJ1-3, with 7 positions matching TRBD1. The CDR3 has 13 residues. Germline V lookup: CDR1 SQVTM, CDR2 ANQGSEA. The ends lost 3 bases at V and 2 bases at J; junction bases unmatched: 1. DNA for the CDR3: TGCAGCGTTGACGACAGGGCTGGAAACACCATATATTTT. This gives the protein CSVDDRAGNTIYF. The complete variable domain, with remaining parts taken from reference TRBV29-1 and TRBJ1-3, reads SAVISQKPSRDICQRGTSLTIQCQVDSQVTMMFWYRQQPGQSLTLIATANQGSEATYESGFVIDKFPISRPNLTFSTLTVSNMSPEDSSIYLCSVDDRAGNTIYFGEGSWLTVV.

V and J are TRBV5-1 and TRBJ2-3; 8 bases match TRBD1. Germline assignment: CDR1 SGHRS and CDR2 YFSETQ. The CDR3 runs to 16 residues. Germline trimming cut 10 bases from V and 0 bases from J; bases unmatched to any gene: 13. The CDR3 sequence is CAHPGQGSLSTDTQYF. Here the CDR3 DNA reads TGCGCCCATCCCGGACAGGGATCACTTAGCACAGATACGCAGTATTTT. The full variable domain, in which reference TRBV5-1 and TRBJ2-3 provide the parts outside the CDR3, is KAGVTQTPRYLIKTRGQQVTLSCSPISGHRSVSWYQQTPGQGLQFLFEYFSETQRNKGNFPGRFSGRQFSNSRSEMNVSTLELGDSALYLCAHPGQGSLSTDTQYFGPGTRLTVL.

The chain is built from TRBV7-3 and TRBJ2-3, with a tentative D call TRBD2 (7 bases). V was clipped by 2 bases and J by 1 base, with 16 bases between them. Germline V gene lookup returns CDR1 SGHTA and CDR2 FQGTGA. The CDR3 has 17 amino acids. The CDR3 sequence: CASSLVGGGAGTDTQYF. For the CDR3, the DNA is TGTGCCAGCAGCTTAGTCGGAGGGGGGGCGGGCACAGATACGCAGTATTTT.

The chain joins TRBV5-1 to TRBJ2-1, with TRBD1 matching over 8 bases. V shed 4 bases and J 8 bases; nucleotides not matched to a gene: 8. This CDR3 spans 14 amino acids. CDR1 SGHRS and CDR2 YFSETQ come from the germline V gene. The CDR3 DNA follows: TGCGCCAGCAGCCCCGGACAGGGCCGAGATGAGCAGTTCTTC. Its translation: CASSPGQGRDEQFF.

The rearrangement links TRBV7-9 to TRBJ2-1; tentatively, D is TRBD1 or TRBD2 (5 bases each). The CDR3 runs to 13 residues. In germline, CDR1 is SEHNR, CDR2 FQNEAQ (reference sequence). The V and J ends lost 2 bases and 7 bases respectively, with 9 bases between them. The CDR3 protein is CASSLFGGNEQFF. In DNA form, the CDR3 reads TGTGCCAGCAGCTTATTTGGGGGAAATGAGCAGTTCTTC.